The present T cell receptor beta chain was sequenced within a study of T cell responses to AZD1222 COVID-19 vaccine. General study findings and limits: Of spike-specific TCRs, nearly half reportedly target regions left unmutated in variants. White British ancestry dominated among donors, who included more females, and clonal diversity was possibly underestimated. There were repertoire samples only from the period after the peak T cell response. Once two AZD1222 doses were given, Spike-specific TCR breadth and depth went up.

This clone occurred once. What it binds is not known. CDR1 is KGHDR and CDR2 is SFDVKD in the germline V gene. Between the trimmed V and J ends, which lost 3 bases and 4 bases, there was a span of 17 bases. CDR3 size: 17 residues. Generated by immunoSEQ multiplex PCR, the TCRdb table keeps only in-frame clones and is missing some. The sample consists of around 140,000 clones, about 89% of them appearing once. Sequences were derived from peripheral blood, sampled on day 0 of AZD1222 vaccination. The sequence was collected from an adult in good health. This chain links TRBV24-1 with TRBJ1-4; D ambiguous. CDR3 coding DNA: TGTGCCACCAGTGATAGTCCGGGGAATTCGGGTAATGAAAAACTGTTTTTT. This gives the protein CATSDSPGNSGNEKLFF.